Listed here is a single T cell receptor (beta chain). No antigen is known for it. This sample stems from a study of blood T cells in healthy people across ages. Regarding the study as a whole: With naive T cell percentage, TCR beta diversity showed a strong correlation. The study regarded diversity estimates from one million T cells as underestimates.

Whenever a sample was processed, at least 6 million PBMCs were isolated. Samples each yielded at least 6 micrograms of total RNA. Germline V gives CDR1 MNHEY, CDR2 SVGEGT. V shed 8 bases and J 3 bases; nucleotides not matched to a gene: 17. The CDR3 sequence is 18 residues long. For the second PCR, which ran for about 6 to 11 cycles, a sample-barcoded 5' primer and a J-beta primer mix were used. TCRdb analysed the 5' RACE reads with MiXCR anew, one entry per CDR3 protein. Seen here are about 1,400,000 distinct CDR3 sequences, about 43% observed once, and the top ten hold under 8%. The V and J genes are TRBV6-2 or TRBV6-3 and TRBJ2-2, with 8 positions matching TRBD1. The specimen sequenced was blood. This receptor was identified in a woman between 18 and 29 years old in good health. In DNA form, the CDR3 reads TGTGCCAGCGGGTCGCGAGGTGGGGACAGGTCCGACACCGGGGAGCTGTTTTTT. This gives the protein CASGSRGGDRSDTGELFF.